The text below deals with one TCR beta chain. Antigen: not known. The germline gives CDR1 GTSNPN, CDR2 SVGIG (reference sequence). V lost 4 bases and J lost 6; bases outside the gene matches: 12. The CDR3 extends over 15 amino acids. Assay: immunoSEQ multiplex PCR; the TCRdb copy retains only in-frame clones and omits some. The top ten clones hold 1.4% of a sample with 100,000 to 150,000 clones, 88% of them seen once. This sample was included in a study of cytomegalovirus exposure and HLA in healthy donors. General observations from the study: TCR sequences were mostly rare, though some public TCRs occurred in many donors.

The chain joins TRBV30 to TRBJ2-3; 8 nucleotides agree with TRBD2. The sequence was collected from a man aged 30 to 45 in good health and CMV-seronegative. Sequencing was done on a sample of PBMCs. The CDR3 spells CAWIPGLGDQDTQYF. In nucleotides, the CDR3 is TGTGCCTGGATACCGGGACTAGGTGATCAGGATACGCAGTATTTT.